The 28 T cell receptor beta chains below all came from one sample that was sequenced in a study of T-cell memory formation after mild COVID-19. TCRdb reprocessed the 5' RACE reads with MiXCR, giving one entry per CDR3 protein. Here the sample spans around 27,000 distinct CDR3 sequences, around 7.2% being singletons. The sequenced material came from PBMCs or a T cell subset sorted from them (not recorded which). These receptors all come from an adult woman who had mild COVID-19 (a few samples of this study predate the infection). Cell type and time point are not known.

This clonotype has a count of ten or more. The chain joins TRBV18 to TRBJ1-5; TRBD1 matches at 9 bases. The CDR3 is 18 amino acids. The germline gives CDR1 KGHSH, CDR2 LQKENI. After removal of 1 base from V and 0 bases from J, the junction contained 7 bases not matched to a gene. CDR3 nucleotides: TGTGCCAGCTCACCACTGGGGACAGGGCAACCTAGCAATCAGCCCCAGCATTTT. Its protein product is CASSPLGTGQPSNQPQHF.

By sample fraction, this clonotype is medium-sized (0.01 to 0.1%). This chain links TRBV7-2 with TRBJ2-4; 7 bases line up with TRBD2. The germline CDR1 and CDR2 sequences are SGHTA and FQGNSA. The CDR3 length is 14 residues. The ends lost 4 bases at V and 7 bases at J; junction bases unmatched: 7. In DNA, the CDR3 is TGTGCCAGCAGCTCCCAGGTGGGAGGGAACATTCAGTACTTC. It encodes CASSSQVGGNIQYF.

The table lists this clonotype with many counts. The chain joins TRBV30 to TRBJ1-2, with D tentatively TRBD1 (6 bases). V lost 2 bases and J 8 bases, leaving 21 bases between the germline ends. The CDR3 sequence is 15 residues long. Germline loops: CDR1 GTSNPN, CDR2 SVGIG (reference sequence). The CDR3 bases are TGTGCCTGGAGTTCCAGCAGGACAGCGGGAGACGGCTACACCTTC. This gives the protein CAWSSSRTAGDGYTF.

This clonotype has a count of ten or more. As DNA, the CDR3 is TGTGCCAGCAGCCAAGCAGGGTATAGCACAGATACGCAGTATTTT. Translation: CASSQAGYSTDTQYF. The rearrangement joins TRBV4-2 to TRBJ2-3; maybe TRBD1 (5 bases). This CDR3 has 15 residues. Germline-derived CDR1 and CDR2 are LGHNA and YNFKEQ. V was trimmed by 1 base and J by 0 bases, leaving 8 bases between them.

This clonotype has a count of ten or more. The gene calls are TRBV5-5 and TRBJ2-1; 16 bases align to TRBD2. The CDR3 is 18 residues long. The ends lost 3 bases at V and 7 bases at J; junction bases unmatched: 10. Germline V lookup: CDR1 SGHKS, CDR2 YYEKEE (reference sequence). The CDR3 region is CASSSPGLAGGPHNEQFF. The CDR3 region has the DNA TGTGCCAGCAGCTCCCCGGGACTAGCGGGGGGGCCTCATAATGAGCAGTTCTTC.

In this sample, this clonotype turned up many times. The V and J genes are TRBV2 and TRBJ1-1; no clear D. Germline V gene data show CDR1 as SNHLY and CDR2 as FYNNEI. V gave up 3 bases and J gave up 0 bases, with 5 bases separating them. The CDR3 is 13 amino acids. CDR3 amino acids: CASSDPMNTEAFF. CDR3 nucleotides: TGTGCCAGCAGTGATCCCATGAACACTGAAGCTTTCTTT.

Concerning this clonotype itself: This may be a read error, as it is one base from a much larger clone. The V call is TRBV5-1, the J call TRBJ1-1; D is possibly TRBD1 (6 bases). V shed 9 bases and J shed 2 bases, with 14 bases lying between them. Germline CDR1 and CDR2: SGHRS and YFSETQ. The CDR3 runs to 13 residues. The CDR3, as DNA: TGCGCCATCAAGGGGGACCCAAACACTGAAGCTTTCTTT. Its protein is CAIKGDPNTEAFF.

This clonotype was seen many times. CDR3 sequence reads: CASSFLAGGYEQYF. The DNA for the CDR3 is TGTGCCAGCAGCTTTCTAGCGGGGGGATACGAGCAGTACTTC. This rearrangement joins TRBV5-6 to TRBJ2-7; 11 bases align to TRBD2. This CDR3 spans 14 amino acids. The trim removed 2 bases at V and 4 bases at J, leaving 2 bases unmatched. Germline CDR1 and CDR2: SGHDT and YYEEEE.

By its share, this clonotype is medium-sized. The rearrangement links TRBV10-3 to TRBJ2-7; TRBD1 agrees at 8 bases. The CDR3 contains 14 residues. J gave up 3 bases and V 6 bases, and 7 bases lay outside the gene matches. CDR1 is ENHRY and CDR2 is SYGVKD in the germline V gene. CDR3 bases: TGTGCCATCAGCCCCGGGACAGGTGGCTACGAGCAGTACTTC. Translated: CAISPGTGGYEQYF.

This clonotype was counted ten times or more. The chain joins TRBV3-1 to TRBJ2-1; D is unclear. There are 13 residues in the CDR3. Germline V gene sequence: CDR1 LGHDT, CDR2 YNNKEL (reference sequence). Trimming took 0 bases from V and 8 from J, leaving 8 bases between them. The CDR3 protein is CASSQDRDHEQFF. In DNA form, the CDR3 reads TGTGCCAGCAGCCAAGATAGGGATCATGAGCAGTTCTTC.

This clonotype was recorded at least ten times. The chain carries TRBV27 and TRBJ2-7; 10 bases map to TRBD1. The CDR3 runs 15 residues. The V gene end was trimmed by 3 bases and the J gene end by 4 bases; junction bases not matched to a gene: 6. The germline CDR1 and CDR2 sequences are MNHEY and SMNVEV (reference sequence). The CDR3 DNA reads TGTGCCAGCAGTTTCACCGGGACAGGGGCTTACGAGCAGTACTTC. It is translated as CASSFTGTGAYEQYF.

At least ten counts were recorded for this clonotype. A much more abundant neighbour one base away suggests this may be a read error. J is TRBJ2-3 and V is TRBV7-9; TRBD2 matches at 11 bases. The CDR3 has 16 residues. The germline CDR1 and CDR2 sequences are SEHNR and FQNEAQ (reference sequence). CDR3 sequence reads: CVSSFLAGGRTDTQYF. In DNA, the CDR3 is TGTGTCAGCAGCTTCCTAGCGGGGGGCCGCACAGATACGCAGTATTTT.

This clonotype was seen repeatedly, ten times or more. The gene calls are TRBV20-1 and TRBJ1-5; 7 nucleotides match TRBD1. The CDR3 loop spans 14 amino acids. Trimming removed 2 bases from V and 3 bases from J; junction bases left unmatched: 4. Germline V gives CDR1 DFQATT, CDR2 SNEGSKA (reference sequence). The CDR3 DNA sequence: TGCAGTGCTAGAACTGACAGGGACAATCAGCCCCAGCATTTT. Translation gives CSARTDRDNQPQHF.

The chain carries TRBV5-6 and TRBJ1-2; D may be TRBD1 (5 bases). The germline V gene has CDR1 SGHDT and CDR2 YYEEEE. The length of the CDR3 is 11 residues. With 7 bases removed from V and 8 bases from J, the gap between germline ends came to 12 bases. For the CDR3, the DNA is TGTGCCAGCGCGGGGGGATTCGGCTACACCTTC. This gives the protein CASAGGFGYTF. The complete variable domain, with remaining parts taken from reference TRBV5-6 and TRBJ1-2, reads DAGVTQSPTHLIKTRGQQVTLRCSPKSGHDTVSWYQQALGQGPQFIFQYYEEEERQRGNFPDRFSGHQFPNYSSELNVNALLLGDSALYLCASAGGFGYTFGSGTRLTVV.

This clonotype was counted many times. The chain couples TRBV4-2 to TRBJ2-5; D unresolved. This CDR3 has 15 amino acids. CDR1 and CDR2 from the germline V gene are LGHNA and YNFKEQ. The V end was cut by 0 bases, the J end by 2 bases, with 10 bases between. The CDR3: CASSQDLMGQETQYF. As DNA, the CDR3 is TGTGCCAGCAGCCAAGATCTAATGGGGCAAGAGACCCAGTACTTC.

This clonotype was seen many times. V usage is TRBV27 and J usage is TRBJ2-1; 14 bases line up with TRBD2. The CDR3 totals 17 residues. With 0 bases clipped from V and 7 bases from J, the junction kept 5 bases outside the gene matches. The V gene's germline CDR1 is MNHEY and CDR2 SMNVEV (reference sequence). This chain's CDR3 is CASSLSAGLAGVNEQFF. CDR3 bases: TGTGCCAGCAGTTTATCAGCGGGACTAGCGGGAGTAAATGAGCAGTTCTTC.

This clonotype is large. V usage is TRBV5-1 and J usage is TRBJ2-3; D may be TRBD1 or TRBD2 (5 bases each). The CDR3 is 16 residues long. The V end was cut by 2 bases, the J end by 3 bases, with 16 bases between. Germline CDR1 and CDR2: SGHRS and YFSETQ. CDR3 region: CASSLHLEGITDTQYF. The CDR3 DNA reads as TGCGCCAGCAGCTTACATCTCGAGGGGATAACAGATACGCAGTATTTT.

This clonotype was counted at least ten times. The rearrangement links TRBV20-1 to TRBJ2-1; D may be TRBD2 (6 bases). Germline V gives CDR1 DFQATT, CDR2 SNEGSKA (reference sequence). The CDR3 consists of 13 residues. The V gene lost 1 base and the J gene lost 5 bases, with 9 bases spanning the gap. The CDR3 DNA is TGCAGTGCTAGAGGGAGGGGCGACAATGAGCAGTTCTTC. Amino acid sequence: CSARGRGDNEQFF.

This clonotype came up many times. The gene calls are TRBV5-6 and TRBJ2-4, with 8 bases aligning to TRBD1. The CDR3 is 14 amino acids. CDR1 SGHDT and CDR2 YYEEEE come from the germline V gene. With V trimmed by 6 bases and J by 1 base, 3 bases remained unmatched. The CDR3 DNA reads as TGTGCCAGCAAGAGGACAGGGGCCAAAAACATTCAGTACTTC. This encodes CASKRTGAKNIQYF.

There are many counts of this clonotype. The V call is TRBV3-2, the J call TRBJ1-2. TRBV3-2 is classified as a pseudogene. This CDR3 region has 16 residues. CDR3 DNA: TGTGCCAGCAGCCAAGTAATTAAAGATTTGGACTATGGCTACACCTTC. As protein: CASSQVIKDLDYGYTF.

This clonotype was observed at least ten times. The V gene is TRBV20-1, the J gene TRBJ2-1; D is possibly TRBD1 or TRBD2 (5 bases each). The germline V gene encodes CDR1 DFQATT and CDR2 SNEGSKA (reference sequence). This CDR3 comprises 12 residues. V was pared by 7 bases and J by 6 bases, with 13 bases between. DNA of the CDR3: TGCAGTGGACCGGGACCGATCAATGAGCAGTTCTTC. Translated: CSGPGPINEQFF.

In this sample, this clonotype turned up many times. This chain uses TRBV24-1 with TRBJ2-7; no reliable D call. CDR3 length: 14 amino acids. Trimming shortened V by 5 bases and J by 6 bases, and 16 bases separated the two germline ends. Germline V gene lookup returns CDR1 KGHDR and CDR2 SFDVKD. The CDR3 sequence: CATSAGPSLAEQYF. The CDR3 DNA reads TGTGCCACCAGTGCCGGACCTTCCCTGGCCGAGCAGTACTTC.

This clonotype was seen more than once but under ten times. The chain has TRBV30 and TRBJ2-2, with D possibly TRBD2 on 7 matching bases. Germline lookup yields CDR1 GTSNPN and CDR2 SVGIG (reference sequence). Trimming shortened V by 0 bases and J by 5 bases, and 16 bases separated the two germline ends. This CDR3 comprises 16 residues. The CDR3 reads CAWSVRRGPFTGELFF. CDR3 DNA sequence: TGTGCCTGGAGTGTAAGGCGGGGGCCCTTTACCGGGGAGCTGTTTTTT.

This clonotype was seen ten or more times. The chain combines TRBV3-1 with TRBJ2-1; D unclear. The CDR3 totals 13 residues. From germline, CDR1 is LGHDT and CDR2 YNNKEL (reference sequence). V was shortened by 1 base and J by 9 bases, with 10 bases between the two germline ends. In DNA, the CDR3 is TGTGCCAGCAGCCAAGCTACCCTGGGTGAGCAGTTCTTC. It encodes CASSQATLGEQFF.

This clonotype has ten or more counts. The V call is TRBV11-2, the J call TRBJ2-3; no clear D gene. Trimming took off 2 bases at V and 7 bases at J, with 10 bases between the two ends. This CDR3 region has 13 residues. CDR1 and CDR2 from the germline V gene are SGHAT and FQNNGV. CDR3 region: CASSLTGPNTQYF. CDR3 in DNA: TGTGCCAGCAGCTTAACGGGTCCAAATACGCAGTATTTT.

This clonotype occurred many times. The J gene is TRBJ2-5, the V gene TRBV20-1; 7 bases are a match to TRBD1. CDR1 is DFQATT and CDR2 is SNEGSKA in the germline V gene (reference sequence). The length of the CDR3 is 15 residues. V gave up 0 bases and J gave up 5 bases; unmatched junction bases: 9. The CDR3 bases are TGCAGTGCTAGAGATGAGGGGAAAGGGGGCGAGACCCAGTACTTC. This translates into CSARDEGKGGETQYF.

The gene calls are TRBV30 and TRBJ2-3, with a tentative D call TRBD1 (6 bases). Germline lookup yields CDR1 GTSNPN and CDR2 SVGIG (reference sequence). V was pared by 4 bases and J by 2 bases, with 10 bases between. The CDR3 covers 13 residues. The CDR3 coding sequence is TGTGCCTGGAACAGGGATTTCACAGATACGCAGTATTTT. As protein: CAWNRDFTDTQYF.

This clonotype was seen ten or more times. The chain carries TRBV20-1 and TRBJ1-3; D remains ambiguous. Germline V gene data show CDR1 as DFQATT and CDR2 as SNEGSKA (reference sequence). The ends were cut back, 0 bases at V and 2 bases at J, with 5 bases in the middle. The CDR3 length is 13 residues. In DNA, the CDR3 is TGCAGTGCTAGAGAAAACCCTGGAAACACCATATATTTT. It specifies CSARENPGNTIYF.